This T cell receptor beta chain was sequenced for a study of T cell responses to AZD1222 COVID-19 vaccine. Overall study context: Investigators merged groups given second doses at roughly 4 or roughly 12 weeks. General study results and limits: Two AZD1222 doses significantly raised spike-specific TCR breadth and depth over controls. Mapped onto spike, vaccine-associated CD4 TCRs spanned it and were dominant at 160-218 and 743-854.

Trimming left V 3 bases short and J 9 bases short, with 7 bases between. The CDR3 loop spans 11 amino acids. Remarks on this clone: Its antigen is unknown.

Using immunoSEQ multiplex PCR, the repertoire was profiled, and TCRdb retains in-frame clones only, with some absent. The data hold 130,000 to 150,000 clones, with around nine tenths observed a single time. V and J are TRBV12-3 or TRBV12-4 and TRBJ2-3, with D perhaps matching TRBD2 (6 bases). This clonotype was sampled from an adult in good health. Sequences were derived from peripheral blood, sampled on day 0 of AZD1222 vaccination. The CDR3 reads CASSLAGTQYF. CDR3 nucleotide sequence: TGTGCCAGCAGTTTGGCGGGGACGCAGTATTTT.